The T cell receptor (beta chain) under discussion was sequenced for a study of blood T cell repertoires in COVID-19. Overall study context: Sites across the United States, Italy and Spain contributed samples from acute and convalescent COVID-19. Sample material is recorded as cDNA or gDNA derived from T cells, B-cell-depleted T cells, or PBMCs.

Original handling: Amplification from reference gene primers served as the basis for estimated nucleated cell counts. Method: immunoSEQ multiplex PCR; TCRdb's copy keeps in-frame clones and lacks some. Clone size and V and J calls were adopted from that table, with D and trimming inferred from the DNA. This sample has approximately 75,000 clones, with around 85% found just once. V was clipped by 4 bases and J by 4 bases; unmatched bases: 7. This CDR3 spans 15 amino acids. Germline-derived CDR1 and CDR2 are SGHRS and YFSETQ. This TCR derives from a man at least 80 years old with acute or convalescent COVID-19. The specimen sequenced was peripheral blood. This chain connects TRBV5-1 to TRBJ1-3; TRBD1 agrees at 8 bases. In DNA form, the CDR3 reads TGCGCCAGCAGCGCCTGGACAGGGACGGGAAACACCATATATTTT. Translating gives CASSAWTGTGNTIYF.